The T cell receptor (beta chain) under discussion was sequenced for a study of cytomegalovirus exposure and HLA in healthy donors. Study conclusions and caveats: Both high specificity and high sensitivity reportedly marked the classifier's diagnosis of cytomegalovirus status. Rare sequences made up most TCRs, while some public TCRs were found in many donors.

A note on this clone: Its cognate antigen is unknown.

The donors were part of the validation cohort, which consisted of some 120 subjects and was separate from the first cohort of roughly 620 subjects. CDR1 is LNHDA and CDR2 is SQIVND in the germline V gene (reference sequence). The CDR3 loop spans 14 amino acids. V lost 1 base, J lost 6 bases, and 13 bases lay in between. The data were produced by immunoSEQ multiplex PCR, yet TCRdb's version contains in-frame clones alone and is incomplete. The profile covers about 260,000 clones, with 90% appearing a single time and approximately 3.1% taken by the ten largest. The TCR sequence derives from a young woman in good health and CMV-seronegative. This chain joins TRBV19 and TRBJ2-7, with D maybe TRBD1 (5 bases). Sequenced: PBMCs. The DNA for the CDR3 is TGTGCCAGTAGTATAGCCGGCCCCACAGGCGAGCAGTACTTC. Its translation is CASSIAGPTGEQYF.